The 9 T cell receptor beta chains below all came from one sample that was sequenced in a study of T cell clonality in common variable immunodeficiency. Clones were sequenced by immunoSEQ multiplex PCR, and TCRdb holds only the in-frame ones, with some missing. The specimen has about 37,000 clones, none found just once. Material for sequencing was peripheral blood mononuclear cells. These receptors were obtained from a person aged 18 to 75 in good health.

This clone was seen at least ten times. The CDR3 extends 3 residues past the end of the read, so its final part is completed from the germline J gene. The chain recombines TRBV20-1 with TRBJ1-5; 7 nucleotides agree with TRBD1. V dropped 5 bases and J dropped 7; count of bases not matched to a gene: 8. The CDR3 length is 13 residues. Germline-derived CDR1 and CDR2 are DFQATT and SNEGSKA (reference sequence). CDR3 bases read: TGCAGTGCTTCAACAGGGGAATGGCAGCCC. Protein product: CSASTGEWQP. The entire CDR3 protein is CSASTGEWQPQHF.

This clone was recorded many times. Read data end 3 residues before the CDR3 end; the end is taken from the germline J gene. The V call is TRBV6-2 or TRBV6-3, the J call TRBJ2-1; unclear D gene. The germline V and J ends were trimmed by 4 bases and 9 bases, with 13 bases remaining between them. The CDR3 length is 13 residues. Germline values: CDR1 MNHEY, CDR2 SVGEGT. CDR3 bases read: TGTGCCAGCAGTTCCTCCGTAGCACCTGAG. Protein product: CASSSSVAPE. The whole CDR3 is CASSSSVAPEQFF.

This clone was seen at least ten times. From the germline J gene comes the end of the CDR3, since the read stops 3 residues before it. This chain connects TRBV5-1 to TRBJ2-1, with TRBD1 matching 9 bases. Trimming removed 4 bases from V and 5 bases from J; junction bases left unmatched: 4. The CDR3 covers 14 residues. In germline, CDR1 is SGHRS, CDR2 YFSETQ. The CDR3 spells CASSPGQGDNEQFF. CDR3 DNA (partial): TGCGCCAGCAGCCCGGGACAGGGAGACAATGAG.

With regard to this clone: At one boundary the junction diverges from the germline segment, which might be a read error. Incomplete CDR3 DNA: TGTGCCAGCAGCCCTGGGCCAGAGGTTTACACTGAG. This translates into CASSPGPEVYTE. The whole CDR3 is CASSPGPEVYTEQFF. V is TRBV11-3 and J is TRBJ2-1; D unclear. The read stops 3 residues short of the end of the CDR3; the missing end is completed from the germline J gene. Germline-derived CDR1 and CDR2 are SGHNT and YENEEA. The CDR3 spans 15 residues.

This clone was found many times. The CDR3 is cut off 3 residues early in the read; its end comes from the germline J gene. J is TRBJ2-1 and V is TRBV9; TRBD2 matches 12 bases. The CDR3 is 15 amino acids. Germline assignment: CDR1 SGDLS and CDR2 YYNGEE. The V gene end was trimmed by 0 bases and the J gene end by 9 bases; junction bases not matched to a gene: 4. The chain's CDR3 is CASSVGGTSGSEQFF. The DNA read from the CDR3 is TGTGCCAGCAGCGTAGGGGGGACTAGCGGGTCTGAG.

This clone came up many times. The missing CDR3 end, 3 residues past where the read stops, is filled in from the germline J gene. This sequence joins TRBV7-2 and TRBJ2-2, with D perhaps matching TRBD1 (5 bases). Germline CDR1 is SGHTA and CDR2 is FQGNSA. The CDR3 consists of 13 residues. Trimming pared 4 bases from V and 4 bases from J, leaving 7 bases between. The sequenced part of the CDR3 DNA is TGTGCCAGCAGCTCACAGGTCACCGGGGAG. Translating it yields CASSSQVTGE. Given in full, the CDR3 is CASSSQVTGELFF.

This clone occurred many times. The observed sequence ends 3 residues before the CDR3 terminus, with the missing tail filled in from the germline J gene. This chain links TRBV30 with TRBJ1-6; D ambiguous. Per germline, CDR1 GTSNPN and CDR2 SVGIG (reference sequence). This CDR3 has 14 residues. The V and J ends lost 0 bases and 7 bases respectively, with 10 bases between them. This CDR3 is CAWSVPVRNSPLHF. Incomplete CDR3 DNA: TGTGCCTGGAGTGTACCGGTTCGAAATTCACCC.

This clone was seen many times. Coverage ceases 3 residues before the CDR3 finishes, and the germline J gene fills in the end. The rearrangement links TRBV6-1 to TRBJ2-3, with D possibly TRBD2 on 5 matching bases. Germline loops: CDR1 MNHNS, CDR2 SASEGT. CDR3 length: 15 amino acids. V shed 4 bases and J shed 0 bases, with 11 bases lying between them. The CDR3 sequence is CASSASGTSTDTQYF. The CDR3 DNA, read in part, is TGTGCCAGCAGTGCGAGCGGTACTAGCACAGATACG.

The table lists this clone with many counts. The missing CDR3 end, 3 residues past where the read stops, is filled in from the germline J gene. The chain joins TRBV9 to TRBJ2-7; the match to TRBD1 covers 7 bases. The germline V gene encodes CDR1 SGDLS and CDR2 YYNGEE. Losses at the gene ends were 3 bases for V and 3 bases for J; bases not matched to a gene: 9. This CDR3 is 15 amino acids long. The CDR3 is CASSATPGTVYEQYF. CDR3 DNA (partial): TGTGCCAGCAGCGCAACCCCCGGGACAGTCTACGAG.